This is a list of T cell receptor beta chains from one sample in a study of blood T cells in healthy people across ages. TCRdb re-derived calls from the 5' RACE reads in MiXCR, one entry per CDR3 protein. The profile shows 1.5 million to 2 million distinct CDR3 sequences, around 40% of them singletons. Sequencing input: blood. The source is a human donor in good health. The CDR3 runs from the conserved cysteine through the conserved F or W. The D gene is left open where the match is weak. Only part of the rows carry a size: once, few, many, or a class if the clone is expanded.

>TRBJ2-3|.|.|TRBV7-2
CASSMPDTQYF
TGTGCCAGCAGCATGCCGGATACGCAGTATTTT
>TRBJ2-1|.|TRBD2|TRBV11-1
CASVGLGNEQFF
TGTGCCAGCGTGGGACTAGGCAATGAGCAGTTCTTC
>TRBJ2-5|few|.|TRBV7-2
CASSPNRATETQYF
TGTGCCAGCAGCCCGAACAGGGCAACGGAGACCCAGTACTTC
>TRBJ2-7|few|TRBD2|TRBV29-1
CSVSPGGEQYF
TGCAGCGTATCCCCGGGGGGCGAGCAGTACTTC
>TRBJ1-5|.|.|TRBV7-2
CASSRDGGGNQPQHF
TGTGCCAGCAGCCGGGACGGAGGGGGCAATCAGCCCCAGCATTTT
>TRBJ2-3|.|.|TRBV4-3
CASSQDLPEKRYF
TGCGCCAGCAGCCAAGATCTACCGGAAAAGCGGTATTTT
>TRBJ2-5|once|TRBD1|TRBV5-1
CASSLNRGGSQETQYF
TGCGCCAGCAGCCTGAACCGAGGGGGCTCCCAAGAGACCCAGTACTTC
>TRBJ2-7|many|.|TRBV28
CASSSPGGQSGEQYF
TGTGCCAGCAGTTCCCCGGGAGGACAGTCGGGGGAGCAGTACTTC
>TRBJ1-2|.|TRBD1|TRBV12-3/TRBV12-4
CASRPGTGGTYGYTF
TGTGCCAGCAGGCCAGGGACAGGGGGCACCTATGGCTACACCTTC
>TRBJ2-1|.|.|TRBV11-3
CASSPTANNEQFF
TGTGCCAGCAGCCCGACAGCAAACAATGAGCAGTTCTTC
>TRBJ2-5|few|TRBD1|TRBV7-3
CASSLRTGSETQYF
TGTGCCAGCAGCTTAAGGACAGGGTCGGAGACCCAGTACTTC
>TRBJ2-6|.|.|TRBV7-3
CASSSWTALSGANVLTF
TGTGCCAGCAGCTCCTGGACAGCCCTCTCTGGGGCCAACGTCCTGACTTTC
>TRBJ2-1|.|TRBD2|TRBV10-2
CASSVGPLADYNEQFF
TGCGCCAGCAGTGTTGGCCCCCTAGCGGACTACAATGAGCAGTTCTTC
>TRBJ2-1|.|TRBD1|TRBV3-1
CAGTNRDRAGEQFF
TGTGCCGGCACCAACCGGGACAGGGCCGGCGAGCAGTTCTTC